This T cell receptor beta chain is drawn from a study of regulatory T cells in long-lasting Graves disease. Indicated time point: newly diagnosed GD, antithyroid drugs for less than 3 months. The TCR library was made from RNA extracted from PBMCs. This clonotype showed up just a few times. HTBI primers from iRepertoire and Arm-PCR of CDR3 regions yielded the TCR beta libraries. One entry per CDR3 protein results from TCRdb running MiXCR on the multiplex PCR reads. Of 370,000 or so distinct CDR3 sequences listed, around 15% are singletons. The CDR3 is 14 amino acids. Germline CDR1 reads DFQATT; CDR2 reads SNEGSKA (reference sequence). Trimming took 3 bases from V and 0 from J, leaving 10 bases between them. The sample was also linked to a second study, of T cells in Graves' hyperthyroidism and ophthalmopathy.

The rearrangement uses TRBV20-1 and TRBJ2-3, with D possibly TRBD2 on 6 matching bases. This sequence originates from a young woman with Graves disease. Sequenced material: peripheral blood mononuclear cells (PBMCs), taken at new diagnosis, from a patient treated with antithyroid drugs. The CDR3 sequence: CSASGRESTDTQYF. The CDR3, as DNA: TGCAGTGCTAGTGGCCGGGAGAGCACAGATACGCAGTATTTT.